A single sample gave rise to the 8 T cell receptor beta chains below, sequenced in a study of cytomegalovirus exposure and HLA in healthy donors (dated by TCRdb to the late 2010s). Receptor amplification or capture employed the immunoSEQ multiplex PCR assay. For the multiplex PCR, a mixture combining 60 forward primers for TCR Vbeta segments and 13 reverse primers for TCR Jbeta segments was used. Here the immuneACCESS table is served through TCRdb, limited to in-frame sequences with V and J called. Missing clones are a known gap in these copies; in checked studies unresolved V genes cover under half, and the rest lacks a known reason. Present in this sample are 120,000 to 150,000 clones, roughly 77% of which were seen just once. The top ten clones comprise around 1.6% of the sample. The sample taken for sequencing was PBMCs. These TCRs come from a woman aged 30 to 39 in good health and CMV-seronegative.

CDR3 amino acids: CASSPMASPYGYTF. The CDR3, as DNA: TGTGCCAGCAGCCCAATGGCCTCTCCCTATGGCTACACCTTC. This chain joins TRBV11-2 and TRBJ1-2, with D uncertain. This CDR3 contains 14 residues. The germline gives CDR1 SGHAT, CDR2 FQNNGV. Trimming shortened V by 5 bases and J by 4 bases, and 14 bases separated the two germline ends.

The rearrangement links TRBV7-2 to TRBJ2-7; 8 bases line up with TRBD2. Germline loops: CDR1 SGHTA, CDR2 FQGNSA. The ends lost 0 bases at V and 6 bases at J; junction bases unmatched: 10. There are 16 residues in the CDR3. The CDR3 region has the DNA TGTGCCAGCAGCTTAGCCTGGAGCGGGAGACCGGGCGAGCAGTACTTC. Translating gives CASSLAWSGRPGEQYF.

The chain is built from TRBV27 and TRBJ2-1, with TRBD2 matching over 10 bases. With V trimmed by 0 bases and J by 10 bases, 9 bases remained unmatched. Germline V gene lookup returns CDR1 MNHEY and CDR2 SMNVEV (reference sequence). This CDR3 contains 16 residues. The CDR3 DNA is TGTGCCAGCAGTTTATCCTCGAGCGGGGGGGCAGGAGAGCAGTTCTTC. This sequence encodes CASSLSSSGGAGEQFF.

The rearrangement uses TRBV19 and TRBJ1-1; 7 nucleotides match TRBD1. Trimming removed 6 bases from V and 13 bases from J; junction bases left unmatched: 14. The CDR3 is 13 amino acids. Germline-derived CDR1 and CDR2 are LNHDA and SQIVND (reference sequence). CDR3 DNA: TGTGCCAGTAGCTTCCGGGACAGCTCACTAGATTTCTTT. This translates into CASSFRDSSLDFF.

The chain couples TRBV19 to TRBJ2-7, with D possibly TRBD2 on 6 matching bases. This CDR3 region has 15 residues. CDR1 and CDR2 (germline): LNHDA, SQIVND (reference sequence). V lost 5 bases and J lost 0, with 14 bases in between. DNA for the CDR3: TGTGCCAGTAGTCCGGGGACTGGAAGCTCCTACGAGCAGTACTTC. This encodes CASSPGTGSSYEQYF.

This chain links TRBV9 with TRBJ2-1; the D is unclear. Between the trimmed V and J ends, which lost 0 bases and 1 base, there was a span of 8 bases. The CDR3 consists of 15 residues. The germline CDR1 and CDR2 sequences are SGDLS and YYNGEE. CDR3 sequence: CASSVVSVSYNEQFF. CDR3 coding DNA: TGTGCCAGCAGCGTAGTAAGCGTATCCTACAATGAGCAGTTCTTC.

In nucleotides, the CDR3 is TGTGCCAGTAGTATGCTCAGCGCTAACTATGGCTACACCTTC. It specifies CASSMLSANYGYTF. The chain carries TRBV19 and TRBJ1-2; D unclear. The V gene's germline CDR1 is LNHDA and CDR2 SQIVND (reference sequence). V was pared by 3 bases and J by 0 bases, with 8 bases between. CDR3 length: 14 residues. The entire variable domain, with the rest obtained from reference TRBV19 and TRBJ1-2, is as follows: DGGITQSPKYLFRKEGQNVTLSCEQNLNHDAMYWYRQDPGQGLRLIYYSQIVNDFQKGDIAEGYSVSREKKESFPLTVTSAQKNPTAFYLCASSMLSANYGYTFGSGTRLTVV.

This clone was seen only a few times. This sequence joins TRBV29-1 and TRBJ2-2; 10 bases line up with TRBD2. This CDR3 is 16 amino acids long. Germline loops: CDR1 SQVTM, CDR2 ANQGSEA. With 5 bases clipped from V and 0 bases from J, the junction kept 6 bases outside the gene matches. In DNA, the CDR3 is TGCAGCGTTTCAGGGCTAGCGGGGGCGAACACCGGGGAGCTGTTTTTT. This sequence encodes CSVSGLAGANTGELFF.